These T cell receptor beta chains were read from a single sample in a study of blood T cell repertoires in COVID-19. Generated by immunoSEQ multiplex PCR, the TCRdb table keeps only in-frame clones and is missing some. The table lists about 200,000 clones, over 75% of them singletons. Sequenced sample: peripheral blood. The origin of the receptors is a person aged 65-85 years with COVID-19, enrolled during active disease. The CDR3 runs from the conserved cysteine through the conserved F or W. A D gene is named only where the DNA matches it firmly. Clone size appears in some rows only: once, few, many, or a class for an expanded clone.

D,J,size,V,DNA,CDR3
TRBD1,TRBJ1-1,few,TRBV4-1,TGCGCCAGCAGCCCTTCGGACAGGGGTGTCCCTGAAGCTTTCTTT,CASSPSDRGVPEAFF
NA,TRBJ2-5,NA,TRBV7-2,TGTGCCAGCAGCTCCTCCCGGGGAAAAGAGACCCAGTACTTC,CASSSSRGKETQYF
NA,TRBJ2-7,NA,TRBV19,TGTGCCAGTAGTACAGATACAAGGAGACGAAGGTACGAGCAGTACTTC,CASSTDTRRRRYEQYF
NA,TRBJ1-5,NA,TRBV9,TGTGCCAGCAGCGTATTTCGAGTCCAAAGCAATCAGCCCCAGCATTTT,CASSVFRVQSNQPQHF
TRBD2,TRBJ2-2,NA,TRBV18,TGTGCCAGCTCACCACTCGCGGGGGGAAGGACCGGGGAGCTGTTTTTT,CASSPLAGGRTGELFF
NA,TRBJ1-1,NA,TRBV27,TGTGCCAGCAGTGGGGACAACTTTGAAGCTTTCTTT,CASSGDNFEAFF
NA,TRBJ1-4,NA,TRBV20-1,TGCAGTGCTAGTTTGGGGGCTGGGTCTAATGAAAAACTGTTTTTT,CSASLGAGSNEKLFF
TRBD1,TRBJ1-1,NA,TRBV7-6,TGTGCCAGCAGCCCGGGACAGATGAACACTGAAGCTTTCTTT,CASSPGQMNTEAFF
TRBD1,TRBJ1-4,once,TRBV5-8,TGTGCCAGCAGCCTAAGGACAGGGAGCGGTGAAAAACTGTTTTTT,CASSLRTGSGEKLFF
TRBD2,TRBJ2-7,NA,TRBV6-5,TGTGCCAGCAGCTCCGTGGCGGGAGATACCTACGAGCAGTACTTC,CASSSVAGDTYEQYF
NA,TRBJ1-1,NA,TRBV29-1,TGCAGCGTTCGGGGGGTGGTTTATTTGGATGAAGCTTTCTTT,CSVRGVVYLDEAFF
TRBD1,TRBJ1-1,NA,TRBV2,TGTGCCAGAGGACAGGGGACGGACACTGAAGCTTTCTTT,CARGQGTDTEAFF
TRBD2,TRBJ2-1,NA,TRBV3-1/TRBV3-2,TGTGCCAGCAGCCCCCCCCCAGGGCAGCGGGGCGATAATGAGCAGTTCTTC,CASSPPPGQRGDNEQFF
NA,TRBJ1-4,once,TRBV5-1,TGCGCCAGCAGCCCAGAGGGTGCAACTAATGAAAAACTGTTTTTT,CASSPEGATNEKLFF
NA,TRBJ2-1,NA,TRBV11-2,TGTGCCAGCAGCTTAAGTAGGGGTCAGTTCTTC,CASSLSRGQFF
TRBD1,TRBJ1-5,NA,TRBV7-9,TGTGCCAGCAGCCAAAACAGGGGTACCCAACTTAGCAATCAGCCCCAGCATTTT,CASSQNRGTQLSNQPQHF
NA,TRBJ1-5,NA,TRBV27,TGTGCCAGCAGTTTAAGGGGGGGGTTCAATCAGCCCCAGCATTTT,CASSLRGGFNQPQHF
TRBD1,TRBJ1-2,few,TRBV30,TGTGCCCAGGGACAGCAATTTGGCTACACCTTC,CAQGQQFGYTF
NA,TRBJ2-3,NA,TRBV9,TGTGCCAGCAGCCGGCAGGGCCACACAGATACGCAGTATTTT,CASSRQGHTDTQYF
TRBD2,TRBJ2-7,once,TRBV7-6,TGTGCCAGCAGCCCCGCCCAACTAGCGGGGGGCATTGCACGGGAGCAGTACTTC,CASSPAQLAGGIAREQYF
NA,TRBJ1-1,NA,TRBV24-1,TGTGCCACCAGTGATCCCTCCGGGGGGAACACTGAAGCTTTCTTT,CATSDPSGGNTEAFF
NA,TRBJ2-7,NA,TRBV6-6,TGTGCCAGCAGTCCCCGGGAGTCTCAGTACTTC,CASSPRESQYF
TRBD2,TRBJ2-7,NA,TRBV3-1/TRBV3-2,TGTGCCAGCAGCCAAGTCGGACTAGCGGGAGTCCGCGAGCAGTACTTC,CASSQVGLAGVREQYF
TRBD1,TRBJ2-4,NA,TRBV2,TGTGCCAGCAGAAAGGGACAGGGTATAGCCAAAAACATTCAGTACTTC,CASRKGQGIAKNIQYF
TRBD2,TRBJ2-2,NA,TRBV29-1,TGCAGCGTCAGATCTAGCGGGAGAGCCGGGGAGCTGTTTTTT,CSVRSSGRAGELFF
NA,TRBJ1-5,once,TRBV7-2,TGTGCCAGTAGCCCCCCGGGGCAGCCCCAGCATTTT,CASSPPGQPQHF
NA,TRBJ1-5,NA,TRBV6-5,TGTGCCAGCGGCGGGCGGGGGGCCCAGCCCCAGCATTTT,CASGGRGAQPQHF
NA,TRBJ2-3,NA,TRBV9,TGTGCCAGCAGCGTCCGGTATACAGATACGCAGTATTTT,CASSVRYTDTQYF
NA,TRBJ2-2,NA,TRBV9,TGTGCCAGCAGCGTAGCACCCGGGGTCACCACCGGGGAGCTGTTTTTT,CASSVAPGVTTGELFF
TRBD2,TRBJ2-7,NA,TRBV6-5,TGTGCCAGCAGTTCCCCTAGCGGGAACAACGAGCAGTACTTC,CASSSPSGNNEQYF
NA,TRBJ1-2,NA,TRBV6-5,TGTGCCAGCAGTTACCAAGGACAGAGCTATGGCTACACCTTC,CASSYQGQSYGYTF
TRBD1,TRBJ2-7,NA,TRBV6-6,TGTGCCAGCAGGGTCGACAGGGAAAACGAGCAGTACTTC,CASRVDRENEQYF
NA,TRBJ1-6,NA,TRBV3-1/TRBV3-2,TGTGCCAGCAGCCTAAAGGGGGGGTCGGGCAATTCACCCCTCCACTTT,CASSLKGGSGNSPLHF
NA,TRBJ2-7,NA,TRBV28,TGTGCCAGCCGGGGGTCGTACGAGCAGTACTTC,CASRGSYEQYF
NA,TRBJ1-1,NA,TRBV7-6,TGTGCCAGCAGCTCCGCGGGGGACACTGAAGCTTTCTTT,CASSSAGDTEAFF
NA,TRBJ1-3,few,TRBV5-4,TGTGCCAGCAGCTTGGGTGGGGCAGGTGGAAACACCATATATTTT,CASSLGGAGGNTIYF
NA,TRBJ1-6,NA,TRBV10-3,TGTGCCATCAGTGAGCTAAGCCCCAGGGATTCACCCCTCCACTTT,CAISELSPRDSPLHF
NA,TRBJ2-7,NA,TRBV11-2,TGTGCCAGCAGCTTAGCGCCCCCAGGAGCGGCCAACCCCTACGAGCAGTACTTC,CASSLAPPGAANPYEQYF
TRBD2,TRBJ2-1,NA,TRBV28,TGTGCCAGCAGTTCCTCAACTAGCGCCCGGGAGCAGTTCTTC,CASSSSTSAREQFF
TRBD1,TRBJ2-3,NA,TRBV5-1,TGCGCCAGCAGCTTGGAGGGGACAGCCCCAGATACGCAGTATTTT,CASSLEGTAPDTQYF
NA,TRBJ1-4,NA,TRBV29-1,TGCAGCGTTGTTAAGGGAGGGGATGAAAAACTGTTTTTT,CSVVKGGDEKLFF
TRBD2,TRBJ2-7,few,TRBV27,TGTGCCAGCAGTTATGGGGTTGGACTAGCCTACGAGCAGTACTTC,CASSYGVGLAYEQYF
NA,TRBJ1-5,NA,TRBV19,TGTGCCAGTAGTATACGGGGGGAGAGCAATCAGCCCCAGCATTTT,CASSIRGESNQPQHF
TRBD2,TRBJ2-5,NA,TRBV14,TGTGCCAGCAGCCCCTTAAGCGGGAGAGGGGAAGAGACCCAGTACTTC,CASSPLSGRGEETQYF
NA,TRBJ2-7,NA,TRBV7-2,TGTGCCAGCAGCCGGGACATCGCCTACGAGCAGTACTTC,CASSRDIAYEQYF
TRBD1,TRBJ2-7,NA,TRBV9,TGTGCCAGCAGCGAAGCGACAGGGTACGAGCAGTACTTC,CASSEATGYEQYF
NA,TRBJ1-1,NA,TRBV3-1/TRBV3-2,TGTGCCAGCAGCCGTATGTCGACGGGTCCTGAAGCTTTCTTT,CASSRMSTGPEAFF
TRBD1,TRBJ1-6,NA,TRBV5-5,TGTGCCAGCAGCCCGGGGACAGGGCTTTCACCCCTCCACTTT,CASSPGTGLSPLHF
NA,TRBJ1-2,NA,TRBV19,TGTGCCAGTAGTCTCAGCAGGTTTCGCTCCTACAACTATGGCTACACCTTC,CASSLSRFRSYNYGYTF
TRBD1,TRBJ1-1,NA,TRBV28,TGTGCCAGCACCCGGACAGGGGTTGAAGCTTTCTTT,CASTRTGVEAFF
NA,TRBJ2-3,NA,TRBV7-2,TGTGCCAGCAGCTATAGTGGGGGGGCGGCAGATACGCAGTATTTT,CASSYSGGAADTQYF
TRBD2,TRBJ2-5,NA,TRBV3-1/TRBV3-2,TGTGCCAGCAGCCCGGGACTAGCGGGAGGGGAAGAGACCCAGTACTTC,CASSPGLAGGEETQYF
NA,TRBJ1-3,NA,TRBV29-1,TGCAGCGTTCTCTTACAGGGTATAAACGGAAACACCATATATTTT,CSVLLQGINGNTIYF
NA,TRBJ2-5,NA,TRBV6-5,TGTGCCAGCTCACGGAGGGATCTACAAGAGACCCAGTACTTC,CASSRRDLQETQYF